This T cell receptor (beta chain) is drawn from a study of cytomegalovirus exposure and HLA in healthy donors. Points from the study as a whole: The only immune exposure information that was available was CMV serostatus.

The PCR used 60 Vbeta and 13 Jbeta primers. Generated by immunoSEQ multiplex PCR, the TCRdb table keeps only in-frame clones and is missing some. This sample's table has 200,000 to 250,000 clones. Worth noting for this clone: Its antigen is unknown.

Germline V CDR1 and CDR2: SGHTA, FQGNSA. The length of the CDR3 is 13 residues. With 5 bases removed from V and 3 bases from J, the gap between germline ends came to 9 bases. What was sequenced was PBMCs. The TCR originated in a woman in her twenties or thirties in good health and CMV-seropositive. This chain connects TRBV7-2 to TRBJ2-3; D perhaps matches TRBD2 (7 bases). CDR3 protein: CASSRGATDTQYF. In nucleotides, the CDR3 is TGTGCCAGCAGCCGGGGGGCTACAGATACGCAGTATTTT.